What follows are 20 T cell receptor beta chains derived from one specimen sequenced in a study of cytomegalovirus exposure and HLA in healthy donors. 60 Vbeta and 13 Jbeta primers were used in PCR. TCRdb keeps only in-frame clones here, not all; method: immunoSEQ multiplex PCR. The sample includes under 200,000 clones, 70% to 80% of them seen just once. The specimen sequenced was PBMCs. Receptors originate from a man aged 55 to 70 in good health and CMV-seronegative.

The chain employs TRBV6-1 and TRBJ1-4; possible D gene TRBD1, 6 bases. The V and J ends lost 8 bases and 4 bases respectively, with 11 bases between them. The CDR3 spans 13 residues. Germline loops: CDR1 MNHNS, CDR2 SASEGT. This CDR3 is CASLAGDNEKLFF. The DNA for the CDR3 is TGTGCCAGCCTAGCAGGGGATAATGAAAAACTGTTTTTT.

This clone was found a few times. At the DNA level, this CDR3 is encoded by other sequences in the same sample as well. The CDR3 nucleotides are TGTGCCAGCAGTTACTCGACTAGCCAAGAGACCCAGTACTTC. Translating it yields CASSYSTSQETQYF. This sequence joins TRBV6-6 and TRBJ2-5, with a tentative D call TRBD2 (6 bases). CDR1 and CDR2 from the germline V gene are MNHNY and SVGAGI (reference sequence). Trimming pared 0 bases from V and 1 base from J, leaving 6 bases between. The CDR3 sequence is 14 residues long.

This chain's CDR3 is CASGNTGQGYTF. The CDR3 region has the DNA TGTGCCAGCGGCAACACAGGGCAGGGCTACACCTTC. This sequence joins TRBV21-1 and TRBJ1-2; the table's D call, TRBD1, was not checked against the DNA. TRBV21-1 is marked as a pseudogene. CDR3 length equals 12 residues.

The V gene is TRBV29-1, the J gene TRBJ1-2, with D unresolved. The CDR3 runs to 13 residues. The germline V gene has CDR1 SQVTM and CDR2 ANQGSEA. V lost 3 bases, J lost 4 bases, and 12 bases lay in between. The CDR3 reads CSVDSADPYGYTF. As DNA, the CDR3 is TGCAGCGTTGATTCGGCGGATCCCTATGGCTACACCTTC. The variable domain in full, with the rest retrieved from reference TRBV29-1 and TRBJ1-2, is SAVISQKPSRDICQRGTSLTIQCQVDSQVTMMFWYRQQPGQSLTLIATANQGSEATYESGFVIDKFPISRPNLTFSTLTVSNMSPEDSSIYLCSVDSADPYGYTFGSGTRLTVV.

The V call is TRBV5-6, the J call TRBJ2-5; no definite D call. V dropped 4 bases and J dropped 0 bases, with 7 bases sitting between them. Germline V gives CDR1 SGHDT, CDR2 YYEEEE. The CDR3 length is 13 residues. For the CDR3, the DNA is TGTGCCAGCAGCGCCACTTACCAAGAGACCCAGTACTTC. It encodes CASSATYQETQYF.

The chain carries TRBV6-1 and TRBJ2-2; TRBD1 might be the D (6 bases). The V gene lost 3 bases and the J gene lost 4 bases, with 12 bases spanning the gap. CDR1 MNHNS and CDR2 SASEGT come from the germline V gene. This CDR3 has 15 amino acids. The CDR3 spells CASSEYRVFTGELFF. CDR3 nucleotides: TGTGCCAGCAGTGAGTACAGGGTTTTCACCGGGGAGCTGTTTTTT.

The chain links TRBV30 to TRBJ2-5, with no clear D. Trimming pared 2 bases from V and 6 bases from J, leaving 10 bases between. The CDR3 totals 12 residues. The germline V gene encodes CDR1 GTSNPN and CDR2 SVGIG (reference sequence). The CDR3 loop reads CAWSYGEQTQYF. The CDR3 DNA follows: TGTGCCTGGAGTTATGGAGAACAGACCCAGTACTTC.

V usage is TRBV19 and J usage is TRBJ1-5, with 8 bases aligning to TRBD1. Germline V lookup: CDR1 LNHDA, CDR2 SQIVND (reference sequence). The CDR3 spans 16 residues. Trimming at V came to 4 bases and at J to 6 bases, leaving 11 bases not matched to a gene. CDR3 sequence: CASSNPGQGAGQPQHF. For the CDR3, the DNA is TGTGCCAGTAGTAATCCGGGGCAGGGGGCAGGTCAGCCCCAGCATTTT.

This chain uses TRBV11-2 with TRBJ2-1; 7 bases fit TRBD2. Looked up from germline, CDR1 is SGHAT and CDR2 is FQNNGV. This CDR3 region has 15 residues. Trimming at V came to 4 bases and at J to 7 bases, leaving 10 bases not matched to a gene. CDR3 region: CASSSSGKWLNEQFF. The CDR3 nucleotides read TGTGCCAGCAGCTCTAGCGGAAAGTGGTTAAATGAGCAGTTCTTC. The complete variable domain, with remaining parts taken from reference TRBV11-2 and TRBJ2-1, reads EAGVAQSPRYKIIEKRQSVAFWCNPISGHATLYWYQQILGQGPKLLIQFQNNGVVDDSQLPKDRFSAERLKGVDSTLKIQPAKLEDSAVYLCASSSSGKWLNEQFFGPGTRLTVL.

The sample holds one count of this clone. The chain employs TRBV6-4 and TRBJ2-1; TRBD2 matches at 11 bases. Germline V CDR1 and CDR2: MRHNA, SNTAGT. Losses at the gene ends were 4 bases for V and 4 bases for J; bases not matched to a gene: 6. The CDR3 has 16 residues. This CDR3 is CASSVGTSGPYNEQFF. The CDR3 nucleotides read TGTGCCAGCAGTGTCGGGACTAGCGGACCTTACAATGAGCAGTTCTTC.

This clone was counted a single time. The rearrangement joins TRBV6-1 to TRBJ2-1, with 7 positions matching TRBD1. V was pared by 1 base and J by 10 bases, with 4 bases of the junction left unmatched. This CDR3 has 13 residues. Germline V gene data show CDR1 as MNHNS and CDR2 as SASEGT. This chain's CDR3 is CASSEGRGLEQFF. The CDR3 DNA is TGTGCCAGCAGTGAAGGCAGGGGGTTAGAGCAGTTCTTC.

The chain couples TRBV6-5 to TRBJ2-1, with unresolved D. The CDR3 is 12 residues long. The germline V gene has CDR1 MNHEY and CDR2 SVGAGI. V lost 4 bases and J 7 bases, leaving 8 bases between the germline ends. This CDR3 reads CASSSPKNEQFF. In DNA form, the CDR3 reads TGTGCCAGCAGTTCCCCTAAGAATGAGCAGTTCTTC.

The gene calls are TRBV6-6 and TRBJ2-5; D is unresolved. Trimming shortened V by 5 bases and J by 2 bases, and 9 bases separated the two germline ends. Germline loops: CDR1 MNHNY, CDR2 SVGAGI (reference sequence). The CDR3 extends over 13 amino acids. The CDR3 DNA follows: TGTGCCAGCAGTCGAGGTGAACAAGAGACCCAGTACTTC. It yields the protein CASSRGEQETQYF.

This chain joins TRBV7-6 and TRBJ2-7, with 11 bases lining up with TRBD1. The CDR3 spans 16 residues. V was pared by 5 bases and J by 7 bases, with 13 bases of the junction left unmatched. The germline CDR1 and CDR2 sequences are SGHVS and FNYEAQ. CDR3 sequence: CASSPRPGTGGSEQYF. In DNA, the CDR3 is TGTGCCAGCAGCCCGCGTCCCGGGACAGGGGGGAGTGAGCAGTACTTC.

The chain carries TRBV5-1 and TRBJ2-1; no definite D call. The CDR3 consists of 12 residues. V was pared by 4 bases and J by 7 bases, with 9 bases between. Germline assignment: CDR1 SGHRS and CDR2 YFSETQ. The CDR3 DNA is TGCGCCAGCAGCCCCAATCAGAATGAGCAGTTCTTC. It codes for CASSPNQNEQFF. Based on the CDR3 plus reference TRBV5-1 and TRBJ2-1, the full variable domain is KAGVTQTPRYLIKTRGQQVTLSCSPISGHRSVSWYQQTPGQGLQFLFEYFSETQRNKGNFPGRFSGRQFSNSRSEMNVSTLELGDSALYLCASSPNQNEQFFGPGTRLTVL.

The chain joins TRBV30 to TRBJ2-6; 11 bases agree with TRBD1. Germline lookup yields CDR1 GTSNPN and CDR2 SVGIG (reference sequence). This CDR3 is 17 amino acids long. The trim removed 1 base at V and 1 base at J, leaving 3 bases unmatched. CDR3 protein: CAWSAGQGASGANVLTF. CDR3 sequence (DNA): TGTGCCTGGAGTGCCGGACAGGGGGCTTCTGGGGCCAACGTCCTGACTTTC.

The V gene is TRBV6-5, the J gene TRBJ2-3; TRBD1 matches at 8 bases. The CDR3 contains 15 residues. Germline lookup yields CDR1 MNHEY and CDR2 SVGAGI. J was trimmed by 8 bases and V by 2 bases; bases with no gene match: 9. CDR3 region: CASSYGTGRIGTQYF. In DNA, the CDR3 is TGTGCCAGCAGTTACGGGACAGGTCGCATTGGTACGCAGTATTTT.

With regard to this clone: The junction departs from the called germline gene at one end, perhaps through a read error. The genes are TRBV4-1 and TRBJ1-1; a weak D match, TRBD1 (6 bases). Germline lookup yields CDR1 MGHRA and CDR2 YSYEKL. The CDR3 length is 12 residues. For the CDR3, the DNA is TGCGCCAGCAGCCAAGTGCAGGGGAGCTTGGTCTTT. Its translation: CASSQVQGSLVF.

J is TRBJ1-2 and V is TRBV27, with D uncertain. The V end was cut by 3 bases, the J end by 1 base, with 15 bases between. From germline, CDR1 is MNHEY and CDR2 SMNVEV (reference sequence). The CDR3 length is 16 residues. The CDR3 DNA reads TGTGCCAGCAGTTTGAGCAGGCCCGTCCTTAACTATGGCTACACCTTC. It specifies CASSLSRPVLNYGYTF.

The rearrangement joins TRBV30 to TRBJ2-2; a weak D match, TRBD2 (6 bases). Germline CDR1 and CDR2: GTSNPN and SVGIG (reference sequence). V lost 2 bases and J 1 base, leaving 17 bases between the germline ends. This CDR3 contains 17 residues. The DNA of the CDR3 is TGTGCCTGGAGTCGGGGACTGGAGGGTATGAACACCGGGGAGCTGTTTTTT. Protein product: CAWSRGLEGMNTGELFF.